The 10 T cell receptor beta chains presented below share a single source sample, sequenced in a study of identical twins. Via MiXCR, TCRdb re-called the 5' RACE reads, giving one row per CDR3 protein. The table shows 250,000 or so distinct CDR3 sequences, with roughly 7% occurring only once. This sample was also put to use in a study of yellow fever vaccine responses in identical twins.

Sequencing was done on a sample of memory (CD45RO+) T cells sorted from blood. These receptors all come from a woman in her late teens or twenties in good health.

This clonotype was recorded a few times. This chain links TRBV2 with TRBJ1-5; possibly TRBD1 for D (6 bases). This CDR3 region has 12 residues. Trimming removed 8 bases at V and 6 bases at J, with 11 bases between. CDR1 and CDR2 from the germline V gene are SNHLY and FYNNEI. CDR3 sequence reads: CASRGGAQPQHF. The CDR3 DNA reads TGTGCCAGCCGGGGGGGGGCTCAGCCCCAGCATTTT.

The chain joins TRBV20-1 to TRBJ2-1, with 9 nucleotides matching TRBD2. Germline V gives CDR1 DFQATT, CDR2 SNEGSKA (reference sequence). This CDR3 spans 14 amino acids. V shed 6 bases, J shed 8 bases, and the junction held 11 bases outside the gene matches. CDR3 loop: CSARGPSGTHEQFF. CDR3 nucleotides: TGCAGTGCCCGAGGGCCTAGCGGGACCCATGAGCAGTTCTTC.

The chain employs TRBV24-1 and TRBJ2-3; D may be TRBD1 or TRBD2 (7 bases each). The CDR3 has 15 amino acids. CDR1 is KGHDR, CDR2 SFDVKD, per germline. V dropped 4 bases and J dropped 5 bases, with 15 bases sitting between them. CDR3 protein: CATSDPTRGGDTQYF. In DNA, the CDR3 is TGTGCCACCAGTGACCCCACCAGGGGGGGAGATACGCAGTATTTT.

There are many counts of this clonotype. The chain recombines TRBV5-1 with TRBJ2-1; D ambiguous. Trimming took off 3 bases at V and 4 bases at J, with 11 bases between the two ends. The CDR3 spans 14 residues. From germline, CDR1 is SGHRS and CDR2 YFSETQ. CDR3 DNA sequence: TGCGCCAGCAGCTGGACCGGGCCGTACAATGAGCAGTTCTTC. Its translation is CASSWTGPYNEQFF.

V is TRBV5-1 and J is TRBJ2-1; D remains unclear. Trimming shortened V by 6 bases and J by 10 bases, and 20 bases separated the two germline ends. Germline V gives CDR1 SGHRS, CDR2 YFSETQ. The CDR3 is made up of 14 amino acids. The chain's CDR3 is CASNSGWGSGEQFF. CDR3 DNA: TGCGCCAGCAACTCCGGGTGGGGTTCCGGAGAGCAGTTCTTC.

This clonotype has more than one count but fewer than ten. The chain uses TRBV7-9 and TRBJ1-6; 10 bases match TRBD1. Germline CDR1 and CDR2: SEHNR and FQNEAQ (reference sequence). The CDR3 spans 15 residues. V shed 1 base and J 11 bases; nucleotides not matched to a gene: 5. The CDR3 nucleotides read TGTGCCAGCAGCTTAGGGGGACAGGGGCGACCACCCCTCCACTTT. It yields the protein CASSLGGQGRPPLHF.

The J gene is TRBJ1-2, the V gene TRBV27; a possible D gene is TRBD1 (6 bases). Looked up from germline, CDR1 is MNHEY and CDR2 is SMNVEV (reference sequence). The CDR3 contains 16 residues. The V gene lost 0 bases and the J gene lost 7 bases, with 18 bases spanning the gap. CDR3 coding DNA: TGTGCCAGCAGTTTATCGAACCCAGGGGCCGGGGGTGGCTACACCTTC. This translates into CASSLSNPGAGGGYTF.

V and J are TRBV28 and TRBJ1-1, with D uncertain. V lost 7 bases and J 1 base, leaving 10 bases between the germline ends. CDR1 and CDR2 (germline): MDHEN, SYDVKM. This CDR3 is built from 13 residues. The CDR3 bases are TGTGCCAGCAATTCGTGGGCGAACACTGAAGCTTTCTTT. It is translated as CASNSWANTEAFF.

This clonotype was seen a handful of times. This CDR3 is CASSRQSMNTGELFF. CDR3 coding DNA: TGTGCCAGCAGTCGACAGTCCATGAACACCGGGGAGCTGTTTTTT. The chain recombines TRBV12-3 or TRBV12-4 with TRBJ2-2; a possible D gene is TRBD1 (5 bases). The CDR3 is made up of 15 amino acids. The germline V and J ends were trimmed by 5 bases and 1 base, with 11 bases remaining between them.

This clonotype turned up a few times. V is TRBV28 and J is TRBJ1-3; D remains ambiguous. Between the trimmed V and J ends, which lost 6 bases and 3 bases, there was a span of 15 bases. The V gene's germline CDR1 is MDHEN and CDR2 SYDVKM. CDR3 length equals 15 residues. The CDR3 protein is CASSLRANGGNTIYF. CDR3 bases: TGTGCCAGCAGCCTACGGGCTAACGGTGGAAACACCATATATTTT.